The 18 T cell receptor beta chains reported below all come from one sample, sequenced in a study of response to subunit inactivated influenza vaccine. TCRdb used MiXCR to reprocess the RT-PCR reads, holding one entry per CDR3 protein. The table has around 600,000 distinct CDR3 sequences, roughly 10% seen once; the top ten hold approximately 11%. The data were also submitted as part of a second study, on T cells expressing NK-cell markers. That paper adds: With UMIs, 5'RACE template switching was used to make TCR beta cDNA.

This specimen consisted of PBMCs from blood, obtained on the day of vaccination. These receptors were obtained from a man aged 45-65 years who received an inactivated influenza vaccine.

This clonotype was picked up many times. J is TRBJ1-5 and V is TRBV12-3 or TRBV12-4; no clear D. V dropped 5 bases and J dropped 8 bases, with 19 bases sitting between them. This CDR3 comprises 15 residues. CDR3 in DNA: TGTGCCAGCAGTCTCGGCACAGCTTTCCTAGAGCCCCAGCATTTT. It specifies CASSLGTAFLEPQHF.

This clonotype was found a few times. This CDR3 fails to terminate in the conserved phenylalanine or tryptophan, so it likely reflects a read error. No DNA is shown, since the ends of the CDR3 on it are uncertain; the CDR3 is the one TCRdb lists. This chain's CDR3 is CASSVPGQYD. The rearrangement links TRBV6-4 to TRBJ2-1; TRBD1 is the table's D call, not checked against the DNA. The length of the CDR3 is 10 amino acids, counting both ends. The germline gives CDR1 MRHNA, CDR2 SNTAGT.

This clonotype has a handful of counts. The CDR3, as DNA: TGTGCCAGCAGTTTTGGGCGGCTGAACACTGAAGCTTTCTTT. It is translated as CASSFGRLNTEAFF. The chain is built from TRBV6-2 or TRBV6-3 and TRBJ1-1; D call uncertain. Trimming left V 4 bases short and J 0 bases short, with 9 bases between. This CDR3 is built from 14 residues. Germline CDR1 is MNHEY and CDR2 is SVGEGT.

This clonotype was counted a few times. In DNA form, the CDR3 reads TGCGCCAGCAGCCCCGGGAGGGTCTCAGCTTACAATGAGCAGTTCTTC. Translating gives CASSPGRVSAYNEQFF. V and J are TRBV5-1 and TRBJ2-1, with TRBD2 identical over 8 bases. CDR1 and CDR2 (germline): SGHRS, YFSETQ. J gave up 4 bases and V 4 bases, and 10 bases lay outside the gene matches. The CDR3 totals 16 residues.

In this sample, this clonotype turned up many times. The J gene is TRBJ2-7, the V gene TRBV5-1; a weak D match, TRBD1 (6 bases). V lost 6 bases, J lost 2 bases, and 18 bases lay in between. CDR3 length equals 15 residues. Germline assignment: CDR1 SGHRS and CDR2 YFSETQ. In DNA form, the CDR3 reads TGCGCCAGCACCCCGACCGGGACAACGACCTACGAGCAGTACTTC. Translated, it gives CASTPTGTTTYEQYF.

The CDR3 DNA is TGCAGTGCCGCAGAAGGATGGGGTACAGATACGCAGTATTTT. It codes for CSAAEGWGTDTQYF. The chain couples TRBV20-1 to TRBJ2-3, with D unclear. Deletions cut 6 bases from V and 3 bases from J, with 16 bases between. The CDR3 length is 14 residues. Germline lookup yields CDR1 DFQATT and CDR2 SNEGSKA (reference sequence).

This clonotype has a count of ten or more. The CDR3 reads CASSQDSSGSSYNEQFF. The CDR3 DNA follows: TGTGCCAGCAGCCAAGATTCTAGCGGGAGCTCCTACAATGAGCAGTTCTTC. This chain connects TRBV3-1 to TRBJ2-1; 10 positions agree with TRBD2. The V segment lost 0 bases and the J segment 0 bases; nucleotides outside the gene matches: 2. Germline V lookup: CDR1 LGHDT, CDR2 YNNKEL (reference sequence). The CDR3 extends over 17 amino acids.

The chain combines TRBV4-2 with TRBJ2-2; D call uncertain. Trimming left V 0 bases short and J 0 bases short, with 2 bases between. This CDR3 is built from 14 residues. CDR1 and CDR2 (germline): LGHNA, YNFKEQ. CDR3 residues: CASSQDPNTGELFF. In nucleotides, the CDR3 is TGTGCCAGCAGCCAAGATCCGAACACCGGGGAGCTGTTTTTT.

Only a few counts were recorded for this clonotype. This chain connects TRBV2 to TRBJ1-1, with D possibly being TRBD1 (6 bases). With 6 bases removed from V and 5 bases from J, the gap between germline ends came to 16 bases. Germline-derived CDR1 and CDR2 are SNHLY and FYNNEI. CDR3 length equals 14 residues. This chain's CDR3 is CASRPAGGATEAFF. For the CDR3, the DNA is TGTGCCAGCAGGCCGGCCGGGGGCGCAACTGAAGCTTTCTTT.

CDR3 sequence (DNA): TGTGCCAGCAGTCACCCTGGAGGGTCACAGTTCTTC. It translates to CASSHPGGSQFF. This chain uses TRBV28 with TRBJ2-1, with D perhaps TRBD2 (6 bases). CDR1 and CDR2 (germline): MDHEN, SYDVKM. The CDR3 is 12 residues long. V lost 5 bases and J 13 bases, leaving 15 bases between the germline ends.

This clonotype turned up a few times. This chain joins TRBV30 and TRBJ2-3; D is ambiguous. CDR3 length: 12 residues. Trimming took off 5 bases at V and 7 bases at J, with 13 bases between the two ends. Looked up from germline, CDR1 is GTSNPN and CDR2 is SVGIG (reference sequence). CDR3 loop: CAWGIDGHTQYF. Written as DNA, the CDR3 is TGTGCCTGGGGGATCGACGGGCATACGCAGTATTTT. Together with reference TRBV30 and TRBJ2-3, the CDR3 gives the full variable domain: SQTIHQWPATLVQPVGSPLSLECTVEGTSNPNLYWYRQAAGRGLQLLFYSVGIGQISSEVPQNLSASRPQDRQFILSSKKLLLSDSGFYLCAWGIDGHTQYFGPGTRLTVL.

This clonotype has only a few counts. This chain connects TRBV20-1 to TRBJ1-1; D perhaps matches TRBD1 (6 bases). The CDR3 runs 14 residues. Trimming left V 7 bases short and J 1 base short, with 16 bases between. Germline V gene sequence: CDR1 DFQATT, CDR2 SNEGSKA (reference sequence). CDR3 sequence (DNA): TGCAGTGTAGTCAGGGGCCACAAGAACACTGAAGCTTTCTTT. Amino acid sequence: CSVVRGHKNTEAFF.

The sample holds a few counts of this clonotype. The chain carries TRBV27 and TRBJ2-7; D might be TRBD2 (7 bases). The CDR3 is made up of 14 amino acids. Germline-derived CDR1 and CDR2 are MNHEY and SMNVEV (reference sequence). Between the trimmed V and J ends, which lost 6 bases and 5 bases, there was a span of 17 bases. In DNA form, the CDR3 reads TGTGCCAGCAGCCCGGTCGGGGGGCATGACGAGCAGTACTTC. Encoded protein: CASSPVGGHDEQYF.

The V and J genes are TRBV12-3 or TRBV12-4 and TRBJ2-3; 14 bases line up with TRBD2. J was trimmed by 0 bases and V by 6 bases; bases with no gene match: 2. This CDR3 is built from 16 residues. This CDR3 is CASSRTSGGSTDTQYF. CDR3 coding DNA: TGTGCCAGCAGCCGGACTAGCGGGGGGAGCACAGATACGCAGTATTTT.

V gene TRBV3-1 combines with J gene TRBJ2-5, with D possibly TRBD1 on 6 matching bases. Germline CDR1 is LGHDT and CDR2 is YNNKEL (reference sequence). V lost 3 bases, J lost 5 bases, and 13 bases lay in between. The CDR3 has 14 amino acids. CDR3 protein: CASSHLGAAETQYF. CDR3 DNA: TGTGCCAGCAGCCACCTGGGGGCCGCGGAGACCCAGTACTTC.

There are a few counts of this clonotype. The chain recombines TRBV11-2 with TRBJ2-2; D is undetermined. The CDR3 sequence is 14 residues long. Trimming left V 11 bases short and J 0 bases short, with 13 bases between. Looked up from germline, CDR1 is SGHAT and CDR2 is FQNNGV. The CDR3 DNA is TGTGCCGCATCGGAAAGCGCGAACACCGGGGAGCTGTTTTTT. This gives the protein CAASESANTGELFF.

The chain employs TRBV30 and TRBJ2-7, with D hard to call. Trimming pared 0 bases from V and 6 bases from J, leaving 12 bases between. There are 13 residues in the CDR3. Per the germline V gene, CDR1 is GTSNPN and CDR2 is SVGIG (reference sequence). Here the CDR3 reads CAWSVTRAFEQYF. The CDR3 region has the DNA TGTGCCTGGAGTGTAACCCGGGCATTCGAGCAGTACTTC.

V and J are TRBV20-1 and TRBJ2-7, with 8 bases identical to TRBD1. Germline assignment: CDR1 DFQATT and CDR2 SNEGSKA (reference sequence). J lost 5 bases, V lost 3 bases, and 9 bases had no gene match. There are 14 residues in the CDR3. The CDR3 spells CSARSGTGSHEQYF. The CDR3 nucleotides are TGCAGTGCTAGGTCCGGGACAGGCTCGCACGAGCAGTACTTC.